This T cell receptor beta chain emerged from a study of CD8 T cells in Susac syndrome. The germline CDR1 and CDR2 sequences are MGHDK and SYGVNS. CDR3 length: 15 residues. V was shortened by 4 bases and J by 1 base, with 13 bases between the two germline ends. RNA was extracted with the RNeasy kit, and a quantity of about 0.45 to 1 ug was reverse transcribed using random hexamers. One entry per CDR3 protein results from TCRdb running MiXCR on the immunoSEQ multiplex PCR reads. The repertoire consists of about 240,000 distinct CDR3 sequences, with around 96% occurring once and the leading ten covering 0.1%.

V and J are TRBV25-1 and TRBJ2-5; unclear D gene. This TCR was recovered from a human donor with Susac syndrome. Material: CD4+ T cells from PBMCs. CDR3: CASSARRPSQETQYF. The CDR3 DNA sequence: TGTGCCAGCAGTGCCCGCAGGCCTAGCCAAGAGACCCAGTACTTC.